The 5 T cell receptor beta chains in this list originate from one sample, sequenced in a study of cytomegalovirus exposure and HLA in healthy donors. PCR employed 60 Vbeta and 13 Jbeta primers. Sequencing was performed with immunoSEQ multiplex PCR; in TCRdb, only in-frame clones are kept and a portion is missing. The sample has 150,000 or so clones, around 77% seen once. The source material was PBMCs. All receptors derive from a man aged 50-60 years in good health and CMV-seropositive.

The chain joins TRBV27 to TRBJ2-1; no definite D call. Germline lookup yields CDR1 MNHEY and CDR2 SMNVEV (reference sequence). Trimming cost V 6 bases and J 3 bases, with 12 bases left between them. The CDR3 totals 14 residues. CDR3 sequence (DNA): TGTGCCAGCAGACCCCTCGACTTCTACAATGAGCAGTTCTTC. Protein: CASRPLDFYNEQFF.

The rearrangement joins TRBV2 to TRBJ2-2; TRBD1 aligns across 7 bases. This CDR3 has 14 residues. V shed 8 bases and J 6 bases; nucleotides not matched to a gene: 9. Germline values: CDR1 SNHLY, CDR2 FYNNEI. The CDR3 reads CASDRQGRSGELFF. CDR3 nucleotides: TGTGCCAGCGACAGACAGGGTCGCTCCGGGGAGCTGTTTTTT.

The J gene is TRBJ1-6, the V gene TRBV7-8, with 7 bases that match TRBD1. The germline V gene has CDR1 SGHVS and CDR2 FQNEAQ. Trimming took 4 bases from V and 7 from J; bases not matched to a gene: 7. There are 15 residues in the CDR3. CDR3 nucleotide sequence: TGTGCCAGCAGCTGGCAAGGGGGCCCCAATTCACCCCTCCACTTT. Translating gives CASSWQGGPNSPLHF.

V gene TRBV11-2 combines with J gene TRBJ1-5; D may be TRBD1 (5 bases). The ends were cut back, 2 bases at V and 7 bases at J, with 18 bases in the middle. CDR1 SGHAT and CDR2 FQNNGV come from the germline V gene. The CDR3 covers 16 residues. The CDR3 sequence is CASSLNARRGGQPQHF. The CDR3 DNA sequence: TGTGCCAGCAGCTTAAATGCCCGGAGGGGAGGGCAGCCCCAGCATTTT.

The CDR3 protein is CAWGQPNTEAFF. DNA of the CDR3: TGTGCCTGGGGACAGCCGAACACTGAAGCTTTCTTT. The rearrangement joins TRBV30 to TRBJ1-1; D might be TRBD1 (6 bases). The CDR3 has 12 amino acids. Per the germline V gene, CDR1 is GTSNPN and CDR2 is SVGIG (reference sequence). Trimming took 5 bases from V and 1 from J, leaving 8 bases between them.